This T cell receptor (beta chain) emerged from a study of PD-1 blockade in classical Hodgkin lymphoma. Overall study findings and caveats: A reduction in baseline TCR diversity was reportedly seen in newly diagnosed patients relative to healthy donors.

The CDR3 totals 15 residues. Germline CDR1 and CDR2: MNHNS and SASEGT. Trimming shortened V by 4 bases and J by 1 base, and 14 bases separated the two germline ends. As concerns this clone: The antigen is undetermined.

Sample time point: newly diagnosed, previously untreated cHL patient sample. Magnetic negative selection purified CD4+ T cells from thawed PBMCs. Libraries were prepared by immunoSEQ multiplex PCR; TCRdb keeps only in-frame clonotypes and omits some of them. This table holds 15,000 or so clones, 80% to 95% found once. The sequenced sample consisted of CD4+ T cells from blood. This sequence joins TRBV6-1 and TRBJ2-7; D may match TRBD1 or TRBD2 (5 bases each). The sequence derives from a human donor with classical Hodgkin lymphoma. In DNA form, the CDR3 reads TGTGCCAGCAGTGTGTTGGGGGTGGGTTCCTACGAGCAGTACTTC. Protein sequence: CASSVLGVGSYEQYF.